This entry is about one TCR beta chain. What it binds is not known. The data belong to a study of T cells in Graves' hyperthyroidism and ophthalmopathy. Study-level points and caveats: Ophthalmopathy onset followed model prediction by a median about seven months.

Authors of the study amplified TCR beta CDR3 regions from RNA transcripts. The study used the HTBI primer set for a first-round RT-PCR of the TCR CDR3. MiXCR, applied by TCRdb to the multiplex PCR reads, yields one record per CDR3 protein. Here the sample spans a few hundred thousand distinct CDR3 sequences, around 19% being singletons. The CDR3 length is 13 residues. Germline CDR1 DFQATT, CDR2 SNEGSKA (reference sequence). Deletions cut 6 bases from V and 2 bases from J, with 11 bases between. The chain links TRBV20-1 to TRBJ1-5; D unclear. This TCR was sampled from a man aged 40-49 years with Graves' hyperthyroidism. The sample consisted of blood. Written as DNA, the CDR3 is TGCAGTGCGGGCGGGAAGGGCAATCAGCCCCAGCATTTT. It specifies CSAGGKGNQPQHF.